This T cell receptor beta chain was recovered during a study of blood T cells in healthy people across ages. Study-level points and caveats: A strong correlation was found between TCR beta diversity and the percentage of naive T cells.

Then a second PCR, running about 7 to 11 cycles, was carried out with a sample-barcoded 5' primer and a J-beta primer mix. MiXCR was run by TCRdb on the 5' RACE reads, yielding one entry per CDR3 protein. The sample includes more than 750,000 distinct CDR3 sequences, almost 30% of them seen just once. This clonotype was detected many times. The antigen is unknown. This same sample was also part of a study on T cells of mothers and their children. Per that study: Samples were provided by three healthy Caucasian mothers and their six children.

The TCR comes from a middle-aged woman in good health. The sequenced sample was blood.

The CDR3 DNA is TGTGCCAGCAGTCCGGGACAGGGGGCCATTTACGAGCAGTACTTC. Residues: CASSPGQGAIYEQYF. The chain uses TRBV28 and TRBJ2-7; 12 bases match TRBD1. CDR3 length: 15 residues. The V segment lost 5 bases and the J segment 4 bases; nucleotides outside the gene matches: 6. Germline lookup yields CDR1 MDHEN and CDR2 SYDVKM.